The 9 T cell receptor beta chains reported below all come from one sample, sequenced in a study of OX40 agonist ivuxolimab in advanced cancers. The repertoire was sequenced with immunoSEQ multiplex PCR; TCRdb's copy has only in-frame clones and lacks some. The table records fewer than 60,000 clones, approximately 86% of them present only once. Here the sequenced sample was CD4+ or CD8+ T cells sorted from blood, taken in a trial of the OX40 agonist ivuxolimab. These receptor sequences come from an adult with an advanced solid tumor such as melanoma, head and neck, liver or kidney cancer.

The V and J genes are TRBV4-1 and TRBJ1-4; TRBD1 matches at 7 bases. Trimming cost V 1 base and J 0 bases; bases outside gene matches: 5. CDR3 length equals 17 residues. Germline V gene lookup returns CDR1 MGHRA and CDR2 YSYEKL. The CDR3 loop reads CASSQAGTVTTNEKLFF. The CDR3, as DNA: TGCGCCAGCAGCCAAGCAGGGACAGTTACAACTAATGAAAAACTGTTTTTT.

The chain combines TRBV28 with TRBJ1-2; D gene unclear. Germline V lookup: CDR1 MDHEN, CDR2 SYDVKM. Trimming shortened V by 3 bases and J by 4 bases, and 9 bases separated the two germline ends. The CDR3 loop spans 13 amino acids. CDR3 in amino acids: CASSFRGIYGYTF. The CDR3 nucleotides are TGTGCCAGCAGTTTTCGAGGGATCTATGGCTACACCTTC.

V usage is TRBV30 and J usage is TRBJ2-1; 11 bases map to TRBD2. CDR3 length equals 17 residues. The trim removed 3 bases at V and 9 bases at J, leaving 16 bases unmatched. CDR1 GTSNPN and CDR2 SVGIG come from the germline V gene (reference sequence). CDR3 in DNA: TGTGCCTGGAGGGATAGACTAGCGGGACGGCTGGTACTTGAGCAGTTCTTC. Translation gives CAWRDRLAGRLVLEQFF.

This chain joins TRBV4-2 and TRBJ2-5; D assignment may be TRBD1 or TRBD2 (5 bases each). V shed 1 base and J shed 1 base, with 13 bases lying between them. Germline CDR1 reads LGHNA; CDR2 reads YNFKEQ. This CDR3 contains 16 residues. This CDR3 reads CASSQGGAAVQETQYF. The CDR3 nucleotides are TGTGCCAGCAGCCAAGGAGGGGCAGCCGTCCAAGAGACCCAGTACTTC.

This clone was found a few times. V and J are TRBV7-2 and TRBJ2-1; 7 bases map to TRBD1. This CDR3 spans 13 amino acids. The V gene's germline CDR1 is SGHTA and CDR2 FQGNSA. V lost 5 bases to trimming and J lost 6 bases; unmatched junction nucleotides: 4. CDR3 sequence: CASSLDRSNEQFF. In nucleotides, the CDR3 is TGTGCCAGCAGCCTGGACAGGTCCAATGAGCAGTTCTTC.

The chain has TRBV28 and TRBJ1-5; D possibly corresponds to TRBD1 (6 bases). CDR3 length: 15 amino acids. Germline lookup yields CDR1 MDHEN and CDR2 SYDVKM. Trimming removed 8 bases from V and 1 base from J, with 15 bases in between. The CDR3 DNA reads as TGTGCCAGCCTTCCGGGGGCGAAAAGCAATCAGCCCCAGCATTTT. Its protein product is CASLPGAKSNQPQHF.

The rearrangement uses TRBV7-2 and TRBJ2-3; TRBD2 matches 14 bases. This CDR3 spans 15 amino acids. The germline CDR1 and CDR2 sequences are SGHTA and FQGNSA. V gave up 4 bases and J gave up 5 bases; unmatched junction bases: 2. The CDR3 nucleotides are TGTGCCAGCAGCTCCGGACTAGCGGGAGGAGATACGCAGTATTTT. This gives the protein CASSSGLAGGDTQYF.

V gene TRBV11-3 combines with J gene TRBJ2-2; D gene unclear. CDR1 and CDR2 from the germline V gene are SGHNT and YENEEA. The length of the CDR3 is 14 residues. V lost 1 base and J lost 8, with 11 bases in between. The CDR3 reads CASSLGRTTGELFF. CDR3 coding DNA: TGTGCCAGCAGCTTAGGTCGGACGACTGGGGAGCTGTTTTTT.

The V and J genes are TRBV5-5 and TRBJ2-1; a weak D match, TRBD1 (6 bases). Trimming pared 4 bases from V and 6 bases from J, leaving 8 bases between. The germline CDR1 and CDR2 sequences are SGHKS and YYEKEE (reference sequence). The CDR3 is made up of 12 amino acids. Here the CDR3 reads CASSRQVNEQFF. For the CDR3, the DNA is TGTGCCAGCAGCAGACAGGTCAATGAGCAGTTCTTC.